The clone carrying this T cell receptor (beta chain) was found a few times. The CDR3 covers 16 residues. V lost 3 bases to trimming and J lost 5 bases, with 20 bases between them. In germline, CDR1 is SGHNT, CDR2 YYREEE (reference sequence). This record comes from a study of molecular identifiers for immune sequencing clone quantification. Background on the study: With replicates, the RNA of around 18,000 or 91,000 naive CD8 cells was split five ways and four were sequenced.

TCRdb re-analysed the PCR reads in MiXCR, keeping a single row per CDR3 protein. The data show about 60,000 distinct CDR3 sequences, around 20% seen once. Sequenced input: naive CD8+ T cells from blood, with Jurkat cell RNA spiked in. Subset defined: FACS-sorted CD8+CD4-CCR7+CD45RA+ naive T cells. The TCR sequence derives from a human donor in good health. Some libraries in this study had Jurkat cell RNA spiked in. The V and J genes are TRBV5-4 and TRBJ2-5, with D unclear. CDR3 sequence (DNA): TGTGCCAGCAGCTCCCCAGAGGCCGGTAATATGGAGACCCAGTACTTC. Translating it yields CASSSPEAGNMETQYF.